These T cell receptor beta chains were read from a single sample in a study of vaccination effects on CD4 cells after COVID-19. The protocol was immunoSEQ multiplex PCR, while the TCRdb copy is restricted to in-frame clones and leaves out a portion. The repertoire includes tens of thousands of clones, approximately 81% of them detected once, and approximately 1.9% sits in the top ten. These TCRs are of unknown antigen specificity. Specimen: CD4+ T cells from PBMCs cultured with HCoV-229E spike peptides, collected before COVID-19 vaccination. These TCRs come from a human donor who received a COVID-19 vaccine. CDR3s include the opening cysteine and the closing phenylalanine or tryptophan. The order of the fields is D gene, V gene, J gene, clone size, CDR3 DNA, CDR3 protein. A D gene is named only where the DNA matches it firmly. Clone size, where shown, is once, few, many, or a class for clones that have expanded.

D gene: TRBD1; V gene: TRBV6-6; J gene: TRBJ1-1; clone size: -; CDR3 DNA: TGTGCCAGCAGTTCCCAAAACAGGGGCACTGAAGCTTTCTTT; CDR3 protein: CASSSQNRGTEAFF
D gene: -; V gene: TRBV6-6; J gene: TRBJ1-1; clone size: -; CDR3 DNA: TGTGCCGGAGGGAACACTGAAGCTTTCTTT; CDR3 protein: CAGGNTEAFF
D gene: -; V gene: TRBV25-1; J gene: TRBJ2-3; clone size: few; CDR3 DNA: TGTGCCAGCAATCTACGGGGAATCACAGATACGCAGTATTTT; CDR3 protein: CASNLRGITDTQYF
D gene: -; V gene: TRBV4-3; J gene: TRBJ2-3; clone size: -; CDR3 DNA: TGCGCCAGCAGCCAAGATCACTTGAGGGGACTCGGCACAGATACGCAGTATTTT; CDR3 protein: CASSQDHLRGLGTDTQYF
D gene: -; V gene: TRBV7-2; J gene: TRBJ1-3; clone size: few; CDR3 DNA: TGTGCCAGCAGCTTGGGGGGGTCTGGAAACACCATATATTTT; CDR3 protein: CASSLGGSGNTIYF
D gene: TRBD1; V gene: TRBV23-1; J gene: TRBJ1-5; clone size: -; CDR3 DNA: TGCGCCAGCACAGACAGGGGGCATCAGCCCCAGCATTTT; CDR3 protein: CASTDRGHQPQHF
D gene: -; V gene: TRBV4-1; J gene: TRBJ1-5; clone size: few; CDR3 DNA: TGCGCCAGCAGCCAAGTATTACAGCCGGATGGCAATCAGCCCCAGCATTTT; CDR3 protein: CASSQVLQPDGNQPQHF
D gene: -; V gene: TRBV7-2; J gene: TRBJ2-6; clone size: once; CDR3 DNA: TGTGCCAGCAGCCGCGACAGCTCTGGGGCCAACGTCCTGACTTTC; CDR3 protein: CASSRDSSGANVLTF
D gene: TRBD1; V gene: TRBV6-5; J gene: TRBJ1-1; clone size: -; CDR3 DNA: TGTGCCAGCACCATGGACAGGGTGAACACTGAAGCTTTCTTT; CDR3 protein: CASTMDRVNTEAFF
D gene: -; V gene: TRBV27; J gene: TRBJ2-3; clone size: once; CDR3 DNA: TGTGCCAGCAGTTCCCCAGGCCGTGGAGATACGCAGTATTTT; CDR3 protein: CASSSPGRGDTQYF
D gene: TRBD1; V gene: TRBV6-1; J gene: TRBJ1-2; clone size: few; CDR3 DNA: TGTGCCAGCAGTGAAGCTCCGGGACAGGGACGAGGCTACACCTTC; CDR3 protein: CASSEAPGQGRGYTF
D gene: TRBD2; V gene: TRBV5-1; J gene: TRBJ2-3; clone size: -; CDR3 DNA: TGCGCCAGCAGCACGGGACTAGCTGCGTCCACAGATACGCAGTATTTT; CDR3 protein: CASSTGLAASTDTQYF
D gene: TRBD1; V gene: TRBV3-1/TRBV3-2; J gene: TRBJ2-3; clone size: -; CDR3 DNA: TGTGCCAGCAGCCTGGACAGGGGGCAAGATACGCAGTATTTT; CDR3 protein: CASSLDRGQDTQYF
D gene: -; V gene: TRBV29-1; J gene: TRBJ2-2; clone size: -; CDR3 DNA: TGCAGCGTACCGAGGGGGGGCGATAACACCGGGGAGCTGTTTTTT; CDR3 protein: CSVPRGGDNTGELFF
D gene: TRBD1; V gene: TRBV6-2/TRBV6-3; J gene: TRBJ2-3; clone size: -; CDR3 DNA: TGTGCCAGCAGTTACGGGACAGGACTCACAGATACGCAGTATTTT; CDR3 protein: CASSYGTGLTDTQYF
D gene: -; V gene: TRBV6-1; J gene: TRBJ1-2; clone size: -; CDR3 DNA: TGTGCCAGCAGTGAACAGGGTTCCTATGGCTACACCTTC; CDR3 protein: CASSEQGSYGYTF
D gene: TRBD1; V gene: TRBV6-5; J gene: TRBJ1-5; clone size: -; CDR3 DNA: TGTGCCTGGGGACAGGGTTTCGATCAGCCCCAGCATTTT; CDR3 protein: CAWGQGFDQPQHF
D gene: -; V gene: TRBV10-3; J gene: TRBJ1-1; clone size: -; CDR3 DNA: TGTGCCATCAGTGAAAATGGGGCGGACACTGAAGCTTTCTTT; CDR3 protein: CAISENGADTEAFF
D gene: TRBD1; V gene: TRBV24-1; J gene: TRBJ2-3; clone size: -; CDR3 DNA: TGTGCCACCAGTGATTTGGGGGGACAGGGAGGAGCACGAGATACGCAGTATTTT; CDR3 protein: CATSDLGGQGGARDTQYF
D gene: TRBD2; V gene: TRBV5-1; J gene: TRBJ2-1; clone size: -; CDR3 DNA: TGCGCCAGCACCCCCCCAGAGGGAGCGGGGGGGGAGTTCTTC; CDR3 protein: CASTPPEGAGGEFF
D gene: TRBD1; V gene: TRBV9; J gene: TRBJ2-2; clone size: -; CDR3 DNA: TGTGCCAGCAGCGGTTGGGACAGGTGGAACACCGGGGAGCTGTTTTTT; CDR3 protein: CASSGWDRWNTGELFF
D gene: -; V gene: TRBV4-2; J gene: TRBJ2-3; clone size: -; CDR3 DNA: TGTGCCAGCAGCCAGTTCACAGGGGCGGGGGGATTAGATACGCAGTATTTT; CDR3 protein: CASSQFTGAGGLDTQYF
D gene: -; V gene: TRBV5-1; J gene: TRBJ1-3; clone size: -; CDR3 DNA: TGCGCCAGCAGCTTGGCCTCAGGTTACTCTGGAAACACCATATATTTT; CDR3 protein: CASSLASGYSGNTIYF
D gene: -; V gene: TRBV2; J gene: TRBJ1-5; clone size: few; CDR3 DNA: TGTGCCAGCAGTGTTGACCGCCACCAGCCCCAGCATTTT; CDR3 protein: CASSVDRHQPQHF
D gene: -; V gene: TRBV3-1/TRBV3-2; J gene: TRBJ1-4; clone size: -; CDR3 DNA: TGTGCCAGCAGCCCAACTAATGAAAAACTGTTTTTT; CDR3 protein: CASSPTNEKLFF